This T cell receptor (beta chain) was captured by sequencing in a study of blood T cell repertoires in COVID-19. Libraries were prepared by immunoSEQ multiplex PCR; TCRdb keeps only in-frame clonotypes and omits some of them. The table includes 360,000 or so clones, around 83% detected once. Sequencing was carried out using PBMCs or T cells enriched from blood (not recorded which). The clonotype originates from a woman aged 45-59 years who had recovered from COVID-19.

The CDR3 DNA sequence: TGTGCCAGCATGAGCGGATCCAGGGGCCCTTCCTTTCACCGGGAGCTGTTTTTT. Translation gives CASMSGSRGPSFHRELFF. The chain couples TRBV2 to TRBJ2-2, with D possibly matching TRBD1 (6 bases). The V gene's germline CDR1 is SNHLY and CDR2 FYNNEI. The CDR3 runs to 18 residues. Trimming took off 7 bases at V and 9 bases at J, with 30 bases between the two ends. Looking up the rest from reference TRBV2 and TRBJ2-2 gives the full variable domain: EPEVTQTPSHQVTQMGQEVILRCVPISNHLYFYWYRQILGQKVEFLVSFYNNEISEKSEIFDDQFSVERPDGSNFTLKIRSTKLEDSAMYFCASMSGSRGPSFHRELFFGEGSRLTVL.